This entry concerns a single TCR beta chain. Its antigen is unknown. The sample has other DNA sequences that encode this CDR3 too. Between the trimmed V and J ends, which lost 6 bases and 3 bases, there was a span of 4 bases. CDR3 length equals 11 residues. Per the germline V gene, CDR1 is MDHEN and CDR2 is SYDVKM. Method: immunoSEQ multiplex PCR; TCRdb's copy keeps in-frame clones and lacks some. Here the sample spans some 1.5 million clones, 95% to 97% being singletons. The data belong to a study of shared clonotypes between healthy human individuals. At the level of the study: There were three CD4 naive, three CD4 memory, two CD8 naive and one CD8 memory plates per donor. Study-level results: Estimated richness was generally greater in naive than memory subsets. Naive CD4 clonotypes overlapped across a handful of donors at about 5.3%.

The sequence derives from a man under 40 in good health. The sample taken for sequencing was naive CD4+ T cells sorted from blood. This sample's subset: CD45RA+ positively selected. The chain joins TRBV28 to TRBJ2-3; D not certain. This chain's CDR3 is CASSRTDTQYF. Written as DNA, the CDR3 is TGTGCCAGCAGCCGGACAGATACGCAGTATTTT.